This T cell receptor (beta chain) was documented in a study of cytomegalovirus exposure and HLA in healthy donors. Study conclusions and caveats: In vitro testing confirmed a few CMV-associated chains as specific for CMV antigens. In a later analysis, TCR beta V- and J-gene trimming was associated with a missense DCLRE1C variant.

This clone came up once. What it binds is not known. The PCR used 60 Vbeta and 13 Jbeta primers. Clones were sequenced by immunoSEQ multiplex PCR, and TCRdb holds only the in-frame ones, with some missing. This table holds about 93,000 clones, over 60% found once. CDR1 and CDR2 (germline): LNHDA, SQIVND (reference sequence). The CDR3 sequence is 15 residues long. Trimming removed 0 bases from V and 13 bases from J, with 19 bases in between. Sequenced input: PBMCs. The TCR originated in a boy younger than 18 in good health and CMV-seropositive. This chain joins TRBV19 and TRBJ2-4; TRBD1 is a possible D gene (6 bases). CDR3 nucleotides: TGTGCCAGTAGTATAGATATCTTCCCCGAACAGGGACAGTACTTC. Residues: CASSIDIFPEQGQYF.